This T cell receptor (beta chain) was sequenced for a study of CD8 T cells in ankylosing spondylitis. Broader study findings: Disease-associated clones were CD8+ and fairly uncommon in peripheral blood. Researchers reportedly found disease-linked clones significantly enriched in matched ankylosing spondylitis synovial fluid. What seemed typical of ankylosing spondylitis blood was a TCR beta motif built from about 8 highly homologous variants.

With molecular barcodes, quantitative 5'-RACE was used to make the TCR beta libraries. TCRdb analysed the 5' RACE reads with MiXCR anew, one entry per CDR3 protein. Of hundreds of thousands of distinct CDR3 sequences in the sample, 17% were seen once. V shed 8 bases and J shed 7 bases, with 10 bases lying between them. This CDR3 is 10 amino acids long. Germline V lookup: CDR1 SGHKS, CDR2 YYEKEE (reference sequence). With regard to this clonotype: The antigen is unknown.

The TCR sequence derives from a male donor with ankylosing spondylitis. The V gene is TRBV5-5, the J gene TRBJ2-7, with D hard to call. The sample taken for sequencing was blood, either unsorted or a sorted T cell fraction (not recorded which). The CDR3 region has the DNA TGTGCCAGAACAACCCCTGAGCAGTACTTC. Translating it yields CARTTPEQYF.